A single sample gave rise to the 28 T cell receptor beta chains below, sequenced in a study of blood T cell repertoires in COVID-19 (TCRdb year 2020). Receptor libraries were prepared by the immunoSEQ multiplex PCR assay. The source is immuneACCESS, and TCRdb retained only in-frame sequences with V and J called. Part of the clones is not carried over; for the studies checked, unresolved V genes explain less than half of this, and the remainder is unexplained. A total of fewer than 250,000 clones appear in this sample, 84% of them only once. The ten largest clones take up about 20% of the sample. The sequencing sample was made of peripheral blood. Every receptor here comes from a human donor in a cohort sampled during active COVID-19.

The gene calls are TRBV18 and TRBJ2-1, with D possibly matching TRBD1 (6 bases). The V end was cut by 1 base, the J end by 7 bases, with 11 bases between. This CDR3 contains 14 residues. Germline V gene data show CDR1 as KGHSH and CDR2 as LQKENI. The CDR3 DNA reads TGTGCCAGCTCACCACGAAACAGGGCAAATGAGCAGTTCTTC. Amino acids: CASSPRNRANEQFF.

The rearrangement uses TRBV2 and TRBJ1-5, with 9 bases fitting TRBD1. The CDR3 is 14 amino acids. The ends lost 8 bases at V and 7 bases at J; junction bases unmatched: 9. Germline V gene data show CDR1 as SNHLY and CDR2 as FYNNEI. The CDR3 loop is CASDTGTGRQPQHF. In nucleotides, the CDR3 is TGTGCCAGCGACACCGGGACAGGGAGGCAGCCCCAGCATTTT.

The rearrangement uses TRBV6-5 and TRBJ1-1; no clear D gene. Trimming left V 10 bases short and J 5 bases short, with 17 bases between. The CDR3 length is 13 residues. Germline CDR1 MNHEY, CDR2 SVGAGI. The CDR3 bases are TGTGCCACCGCAGTGTATACAGCAACTGAAGCTTTCTTT. This encodes CATAVYTATEAFF.

The chain couples TRBV19 to TRBJ1-1; 8 bases agree with TRBD1. Germline CDR1 LNHDA, CDR2 SQIVND (reference sequence). The V gene end was trimmed by 3 bases and the J gene end by 0 bases; junction bases not matched to a gene: 3. The CDR3 runs to 15 residues. CDR3 coding DNA: TGTGCCAGTAGTATCTGGACAGGGCTGAACACTGAAGCTTTCTTT. This gives the protein CASSIWTGLNTEAFF.

J is TRBJ1-1 and V is TRBV3-1 (or the pseudogene TRBV3-2); the D is unclear. The CDR3 totals 14 residues. Germline lookup yields CDR1 LGHDT and CDR2 YNNKEL (reference sequence). Deletions cut 3 bases from V and 5 bases from J, with 13 bases between. CDR3 amino acids: CASSQASRGTEAFF. DNA of the CDR3: TGTGCCAGCAGCCAGGCCAGCCGAGGGACTGAAGCTTTCTTT.

The chain couples TRBV27 to TRBJ1-5, with D possibly matching TRBD1 (6 bases). The V gene's germline CDR1 is MNHEY and CDR2 SMNVEV (reference sequence). V dropped 0 bases and J dropped 0 bases, with 12 bases sitting between them. The CDR3 consists of 17 residues. The CDR3 sequence is CASSLSGQFDSNQPQHF. CDR3 DNA sequence: TGTGCCAGCAGTTTATCTGGACAGTTCGATAGCAATCAGCCCCAGCATTTT.

This clone occurred a few times. The CDR3 DNA reads as TGTGCCAGTAGTAGCACAGGGGTGGGCAATCAGCCCCAGCATTTT. This sequence encodes CASSSTGVGNQPQHF. The chain combines TRBV19 with TRBJ1-5; 7 bases fit TRBD1. V shed 4 bases, J shed 2 bases, and the junction held 5 bases outside the gene matches. This CDR3 spans 15 amino acids. Germline loops: CDR1 LNHDA, CDR2 SQIVND (reference sequence).

This clone was observed once. The V call is TRBV11-2, the J call TRBJ2-7; 9 nucleotides agree with TRBD1. V dropped 5 bases and J dropped 7; count of bases not matched to a gene: 9. There are 14 residues in the CDR3. CDR1 is SGHAT and CDR2 is FQNNGV in the germline V gene. CDR3 sequence (DNA): TGTGCCAGCAGCCCCGACGCGACAGGGGGAGAGCAGTACTTC. It translates to CASSPDATGGEQYF.

CDR3 loop: CASSLGRTASNQPQHF. The CDR3 bases are TGTGCCAGCTCGCTGGGCAGGACAGCAAGCAATCAGCCCCAGCATTTT. The chain couples TRBV18 to TRBJ1-5, with D tentatively TRBD1 (6 bases). From germline, CDR1 is KGHSH and CDR2 LQKENI. V lost 6 bases and J lost 1, with 16 bases in between. The CDR3 extends over 16 amino acids.

The gene calls are TRBV5-1 and TRBJ1-4, with 7 bases lining up with TRBD1. The CDR3 length is 14 residues. The germline CDR1 and CDR2 sequences are SGHRS and YFSETQ. V was clipped by 4 bases and J by 4 bases; unmatched bases: 4. CDR3 nucleotide sequence: TGCGCCAGCAGCACCGGGACAGTTAATGAAAAACTGTTTTTT. It specifies CASSTGTVNEKLFF. Full variable domain (outside the CDR3, taken from reference TRBV5-1 and TRBJ1-4): KAGVTQTPRYLIKTRGQQVTLSCSPISGHRSVSWYQQTPGQGLQFLFEYFSETQRNKGNFPGRFSGRQFSNSRSEMNVSTLELGDSALYLCASSTGTVNEKLFFGSGTQLSVL.

V is TRBV19 and J is TRBJ1-5, with a tentative D call TRBD1 (6 bases). The germline V gene has CDR1 LNHDA and CDR2 SQIVND (reference sequence). V dropped 9 bases and J dropped 5 bases, with 17 bases sitting between them. This CDR3 comprises 14 residues. The CDR3 sequence is CASGGGGEYQPQHF. The CDR3 nucleotides are TGTGCCAGCGGGGGGGGCGGCGAATATCAGCCCCAGCATTTT.

The gene calls are TRBV3-1 (or the pseudogene TRBV3-2) and TRBJ2-5; the match to TRBD2 covers 8 bases. Germline CDR1 reads LGHDT; CDR2 reads YNNKEL (reference sequence). The CDR3 covers 16 residues. Losses at the gene ends were 6 bases for V and 3 bases for J; bases not matched to a gene: 12. This CDR3 reads CASRSTKLAVEETQYF. The CDR3 DNA follows: TGTGCCAGCAGATCTACGAAACTAGCGGTGGAAGAGACCCAGTACTTC.

In its sample, this clone was seen once. The V gene is TRBV5-8, the J gene TRBJ2-7, with D tentatively TRBD1 (6 bases). CDR1 is SGHTS, CDR2 YDEGEE, per germline. The CDR3 contains 13 residues. V gave up 4 bases and J gave up 4 bases, with 12 bases separating them. DNA for the CDR3: TGTGCCAGCAGCCGCCCCAGGGGATACGAGCAGTACGTC. Translation: CASSRPRGYEQYV.

This clone appeared once. The rearrangement uses TRBV19 and TRBJ1-5; D may be TRBD1 (5 bases). The CDR3 runs to 16 residues. Germline CDR1 reads LNHDA; CDR2 reads SQIVND (reference sequence). V shed 7 bases and J shed 4 bases, with 20 bases lying between them. The CDR3 reads CASTMGGGLSNQPQHF. CDR3 bases: TGTGCCAGTACGATGGGCGGGGGGTTATCTAATCAGCCCCAGCATTTT.

The V and J genes are TRBV11-3 and TRBJ1-1, with TRBD1 matching 7 bases. The V segment lost 5 bases and the J segment 1 base; nucleotides outside the gene matches: 4. The CDR3 has 14 residues. Per germline, CDR1 SGHNT and CDR2 YENEEA. This CDR3 reads CASSPGQSNTEAFF. The CDR3 DNA reads as TGTGCCAGCAGCCCGGGACAGTCGAACACTGAAGCTTTCTTT.

The chain joins TRBV5-5 to TRBJ1-4, with D unresolved. Germline loops: CDR1 SGHKS, CDR2 YYEKEE (reference sequence). V lost 0 bases to trimming and J lost 5 bases, with 17 bases between them. The CDR3 contains 17 residues. In DNA, the CDR3 is TGTGCCAGCAGCTTGGTCGGGGAAAGAGGCGGGAATGAAAAACTGTTTTTT. This gives the protein CASSLVGERGGNEKLFF.

This chain links TRBV3-1 (or the pseudogene TRBV3-2) with TRBJ1-2; 8 bases agree with TRBD1. With V trimmed by 3 bases and J by 4 bases, 22 bases remained unmatched. Per the germline V gene, CDR1 is LGHDT and CDR2 is YNNKEL (reference sequence). The CDR3 totals 20 residues. For the CDR3, the DNA is TGTGCCAGCAGCCATTCTTACGGACAGGGAGAGTTGGTAGGCCTCTATGGCTACACCTTC. Residues: CASSHSYGQGELVGLYGYTF.

This clone occurred once. The V call is TRBV25-1, the J call TRBJ2-7; D is possibly TRBD1 (6 bases). The CDR3 is 14 residues long. Germline CDR1 MGHDK, CDR2 SYGVNS. The V end lost 1 base, the J end lost 3 bases, and 10 bases lay between the germline ends. The CDR3 nucleotides read TGTGCCAGCAGTGAATTCGGGACACACTACGAGCAGTACTTC. Encoded protein: CASSEFGTHYEQYF.

Here the CDR3 reads CASSRTVSSYNEQFF. Here the CDR3 DNA reads TGTGCCAGCAGCCGCACTGTTAGCTCCTACAATGAGCAGTTCTTC. The chain joins TRBV27 to TRBJ2-1; D gene unclear. The CDR3 length is 15 residues. Germline V lookup: CDR1 MNHEY, CDR2 SMNVEV (reference sequence). V gave up 6 bases and J gave up 0 bases, with 12 bases separating them.

This clone has a handful of counts. The chain couples TRBV19 to TRBJ2-2, with D possibly TRBD1 on 6 matching bases. Germline V gives CDR1 LNHDA, CDR2 SQIVND (reference sequence). This CDR3 has 14 residues. V shed 6 bases and J shed 0 bases, with 8 bases lying between them. The CDR3 reads CASRQGPNTGELFF. In DNA, the CDR3 is TGTGCCAGTAGGCAGGGGCCGAACACCGGGGAGCTGTTTTTT.

The V call is TRBV6-5, the J call TRBJ2-3; 7 bases match TRBD2. Germline-derived CDR1 and CDR2 are MNHEY and SVGAGI. The CDR3 loop spans 15 amino acids. V lost 2 bases and J lost 2; bases outside the gene matches: 4. The CDR3 DNA follows: TGTGCCAGCAGTTACAGCGGGGCCAACACAGATACGCAGTATTTT. As protein: CASSYSGANTDTQYF.

The chain carries TRBV6-6 and TRBJ1-5; TRBD1 is a possible D gene (5 bases). Germline assignment: CDR1 MNHNY and CDR2 SVGAGI (reference sequence). The CDR3 is 12 residues long. V lost 5 bases and J lost 6, with 8 bases in between. The CDR3 protein is CASSADSQPQHF. The CDR3 bases are TGTGCCAGCAGTGCTGACAGTCAGCCCCAGCATTTT.

The rearrangement uses TRBV6-5 and TRBJ2-7; no clear D gene. CDR3 length: 11 amino acids. V lost 7 bases and J 3 bases, leaving 7 bases between the germline ends. Germline V gene lookup returns CDR1 MNHEY and CDR2 SVGAGI. The CDR3 coding sequence is TGTGCCAGCACAGAAAGCTACGAGCAGTACTTC. This gives the protein CASTESYEQYF.

The J gene is TRBJ2-1, the V gene TRBV9, with TRBD2 matching over 10 bases. Germline V gene sequence: CDR1 SGDLS, CDR2 YYNGEE. The CDR3 length is 16 residues. Trimming at V came to 0 bases and at J to 5 bases, leaving 5 bases not matched to a gene. CDR3 DNA sequence: TGTGCCAGCAGCGTAGCCCTAGCGGGAGTCGACAATGAGCAGTTCTTC. Residues: CASSVALAGVDNEQFF.

This sequence joins TRBV28 and TRBJ2-2; TRBD1 might be the D (6 bases). The CDR3 extends over 16 amino acids. The V gene's germline CDR1 is MDHEN and CDR2 SYDVKM. Between the trimmed V and J ends, which lost 9 bases and 1 base, there was a span of 18 bases. This CDR3 reads CASSSEGVLNTGELFF. The CDR3 nucleotides read TGTGCCAGTTCCAGCGAGGGGGTCTTGAACACCGGGGAGCTGTTTTTT.

This clone has just one count. CDR3 region: CSVETTGGLGTEAFF. The CDR3 nucleotides are TGCAGCGTTGAAACTACAGGGGGATTGGGCACTGAAGCTTTCTTT. V usage is TRBV29-1 and J usage is TRBJ1-1, with TRBD1 matching 8 bases. Germline V gives CDR1 SQVTM, CDR2 ANQGSEA. The trim removed 2 bases at V and 4 bases at J, leaving 9 bases unmatched. The CDR3 extends over 15 amino acids.

V and J are TRBV2 and TRBJ2-2, with TRBD2 identical over 8 bases. The CDR3 is 15 amino acids. From germline, CDR1 is SNHLY and CDR2 FYNNEI. V was pared by 5 bases and J by 5 bases, with 7 bases of the junction left unmatched. The CDR3 DNA is TGTGCCAGCAGTCTCGGGGGGGCCGGGACCGGGGAGCTGTTTTTT. This codes for CASSLGGAGTGELFF. The whole variable domain, filled in from reference TRBV2 and TRBJ2-2, reads EPEVTQTPSHQVTQMGQEVILRCVPISNHLYFYWYRQILGQKVEFLVSFYNNEISEKSEIFDDQFSVERPDGSNFTLKIRSTKLEDSAMYFCASSLGGAGTGELFFGEGSRLTVL.

J is TRBJ2-3 and V is TRBV9; D remains unclear. The CDR3 spans 17 residues. Trimming removed 0 bases from V and 2 bases from J, with 16 bases in between. Germline values: CDR1 SGDLS, CDR2 YYNGEE. The CDR3: CASSVGMGRRFTDTQYF. DNA of the CDR3: TGTGCCAGCAGCGTAGGTATGGGCAGACGGTTCACAGATACGCAGTATTTT.